A selection of T cell receptor beta chains follows, all from one sample in a study of T cell changes during pregnancy in multiple sclerosis. The table came from immunoSEQ multiplex PCR; TCRdb's copy has only in-frame clones and leaves some out. The sample shows tens of thousands of clones, about 93% of them seen only once. This material consisted of CD4+ T cells from peripheral blood mononuclear cells, taken in the third trimester of pregnancy. Receptor source: a female donor with multiple sclerosis, enrolled in a pregnancy study. The CDR3 runs from the conserved cysteine through the conserved F or W. D genes are given only for firm matches. Where a row states a size, it is once, few, many or the class of an expanded clone; other rows omit it.

d_gene,v_gene,j_gene,abundance,CDR3aa,CDR3nt
TRBD1,TRBV6-4,TRBJ1-1,once,CAKEGQKNTEAFF,TGTGCCAAAGAGGGACAGAAGAACACTGAAGCTTTCTTT
TRBD1,TRBV7-3,TRBJ2-7,NA,CASSRGQVPYEQYF,TGTGCCAGCAGCCGAGGACAGGTTCCCTACGAGCAGTACTTC
TRBD2,TRBV19,TRBJ2-4,NA,CASSIDVGGTSGSKNIQYF,TGTGCCAGTAGTATAGATGTAGGTGGGACTAGCGGGTCTAAAAACATTCAGTACTTC
TRBD2,TRBV6-1,TRBJ2-5,NA,CATQLLAGPQETQYF,TGTGCCACTCAATTACTAGCGGGGCCCCAAGAGACCCAGTACTTC
NA,TRBV14,TRBJ1-6,NA,CASSPGQLKFNSPLHF,TGTGCCAGCAGCCCCGGACAGCTCAAGTTTAATTCACCCCTCCACTTT
TRBD2,TRBV7-9,TRBJ2-1,NA,CASSFPAGGQRGTYNEQFF,TGTGCCAGCAGCTTTCCAGCGGGAGGGCAGCGAGGCACCTACAATGAGCAGTTCTTC
NA,TRBV5-1,TRBJ1-4,once,CASSLLTMESGEKLFF,TGCGCCAGCAGCTTGCTTACGATGGAATCGGGTGAAAAACTGTTTTTT
TRBD1,TRBV19,TRBJ1-5,NA,CASSRQGVNQPQHF,TGTGCCAGTAGTCGACAGGGGGTGAATCAGCCCCAGCATTTT
TRBD2,TRBV7-9,TRBJ2-1,NA,CASSPSGSYNEQFF,TGTGCCAGCAGCCCTAGCGGATCCTACAATGAGCAGTTCTTC
TRBD2,TRBV5-1,TRBJ2-3,NA,CASSQTSGSTDTQYF,TGCGCCAGCAGTCAGACTAGCGGGAGCACAGATACGCAGTATTTT
TRBD2,TRBV11-3,TRBJ2-1,few,CASSLGLAGSNEQFF,TGTGCCAGCAGCTTAGGGCTAGCGGGCTCCAATGAGCAGTTCTTC
NA,TRBV4-1,TRBJ1-1,NA,CASSQESGLLNTEAFF,TGCGCCAGCAGCCAAGAATCGGGACTGTTGAACACTGAAGCTTTCTTT
NA,TRBV28,TRBJ2-5,NA,CASSYDQGNQETQYF,TGTGCCAGCAGCTACGACCAGGGAAACCAAGAGACCCAGTACTTC
TRBD2,TRBV6-1,TRBJ2-7,NA,CASSEARGLAGENEQYF,TGTGCCAGCAGTGAAGCCCGGGGACTAGCGGGAGAGAACGAGCAGTACTTC
TRBD1,TRBV5-4,TRBJ2-7,NA,CASSPGQPYEQYF,TGTGCCAGCAGCCCGGGACAGCCCTACGAGCAGTACTTC
NA,TRBV9,TRBJ2-3,once,CASSVAVGLLGNTQYF,TGTGCCAGCAGCGTAGCCGTGGGCCTCCTTGGAAATACGCAGTATTTT
NA,TRBV5-5,TRBJ1-4,NA,CASSWGQLNEKLFF,TGTGCCAGCAGCTGGGGACAACTTAATGAAAAACTGTTTTTT
NA,TRBV10-3,TRBJ2-1,NA,CAIKNGGEQFF,TGTGCCATCAAAAACGGAGGTGAGCAGTTCTTC
TRBD2,TRBV7-7,TRBJ2-7,NA,CASSASGRASEQYF,TGTGCCAGCAGCGCGAGCGGGAGGGCCTCCGAGCAGTACTTC
NA,TRBV30,TRBJ2-2,NA,CAWIQQYTGELFF,TGTGCCTGGATTCAACAGTACACCGGGGAGCTGTTTTTT
NA,TRBV4-2,TRBJ1-4,once,CASSPGEGGTTNEKLFF,TGTGCCAGCAGCCCTGGGGAGGGTGGGACCACGAATGAAAAACTGTTTTTT
NA,TRBV7-2,TRBJ1-2,once,CASSTPDSSNYGYTF,TGTGCCAGCAGCACACCGGACAGCTCTAACTATGGCTACACCTTC
TRBD1,TRBV4-3,TRBJ1-1,NA,CASSPFVDRVNTEAFF,TGCGCCAGCAGCCCCTTTGTAGACAGGGTGAACACTGAAGCTTTCTTT
TRBD2,TRBV11-2,TRBJ2-5,NA,CASSLMRTRVETQYF,TGTGCCAGCAGCCTGATGCGGACTAGGGTAGAGACCCAGTACTTC
TRBD1,TRBV4-1,TRBJ1-2,NA,CASSQPTSGGRDYGYTF,TGCGCCAGCAGCCAGCCTACCTCAGGGGGGCGGGACTATGGCTACACCTTC
NA,TRBV7-2,TRBJ1-5,NA,CASSLVRYLNQPQHF,TGTGCCAGCAGCTTAGTGAGGTACCTTAATCAGCCCCAGCATTTT
TRBD1,TRBV2,TRBJ2-5,NA,CASRAGTGKETQYF,TGTGCCAGCAGGGCCGGGACAGGGAAAGAGACCCAGTACTTC
TRBD1,TRBV2,TRBJ2-7,NA,CASSRDRTKKGF,TGTGCCAGCTCCCGGGACAGAACAAAAAAGGGATTC
NA,TRBV30,TRBJ2-2,NA,CAWSVLSATGELFF,TGTGCCTGGAGTGTACTTTCCGCGACCGGGGAGCTGTTTTTT
TRBD2,TRBV7-8,TRBJ2-7,NA,CASSARGGGAYEQYF,TGTGCCAGCAGCGCGCGGGGCGGGGGGGCCTACGAGCAGTACTTC
NA,TRBV2,TRBJ2-4,NA,CASSGDSKAKNIQYF,TGTGCCAGCAGTGGCGACTCAAAAGCCAAAAACATTCAGTACTTC
NA,TRBV5-4,TRBJ1-4,NA,CASSSQARNNEKLFF,TGTGCCAGCAGCTCCCAAGCCAGGAATAATGAAAAACTGTTTTTT
TRBD1,TRBV25-1,TRBJ1-1,NA,CASSLQGARTEAFF,TGTGCCAGCAGTCTACAGGGGGCGCGTACTGAAGCTTTCTTT
TRBD2,TRBV29-1,TRBJ2-3,NA,CSVGGRGGGAVDTQYF,TGCAGCGTTGGGGGACGTGGCGGGGGGGCAGTAGATACGCAGTATTTT
NA,TRBV19,TRBJ2-7,NA,CASSTPGSSYEQYF,TGTGCCAGTAGTACGCCGGGGTCCTCCTACGAGCAGTACTTC
NA,TRBV2,TRBJ2-1,NA,CASSDIDRIYNEQFF,TGTGCCAGCAGTGACATCGACAGGATTTACAATGAGCAGTTCTTC
NA,TRBV29-1,TRBJ2-1,NA,CSVAQRDKVYNEQFF,TGCAGCGTTGCCCAAAGGGACAAGGTTTACAATGAGCAGTTCTTC
TRBD2,TRBV2,TRBJ2-7,NA,CASRGLAYEQYF,TGTGCCAGCAGGGGACTAGCCTACGAGCAGTACTTC
NA,TRBV5-4,TRBJ2-1,NA,CASSASTSRSYNEQFF,TGTGCCAGCAGCGCCTCGACTAGTCGCTCCTACAATGAGCAGTTCTTC
TRBD1,TRBV11-3,TRBJ1-3,NA,CASSPGTGNSGNTIYF,TGTGCCAGCAGCCCTGGGACAGGCAACTCTGGAAACACCATATATTTT
TRBD1,TRBV19,TRBJ2-2,NA,CASSTGTGGTGELFF,TGTGCCAGTAGTACTGGGACAGGGGGCACCGGGGAGCTGTTTTTT
NA,TRBV27,TRBJ2-5,NA,CASSLSGGGAQYF,TGTGCCAGCAGTTTGAGCGGTGGTGGGGCCCAGTACTTC
NA,TRBV7-9,TRBJ1-5,NA,CASSLPNQPQHF,TGTGCCAGCAGCTTACCTAATCAGCCCCAGCATTTT
NA,TRBV11-2,TRBJ2-7,NA,CASSSFQRPSSSYEQYF,TGTGCCAGCAGCTCCTTCCAGAGACCCTCTAGCTCCTACGAGCAGTACTTC
TRBD1,TRBV4-1,TRBJ2-6,few,CASSQDKGQAVSGANVLTF,TGCGCCAGCAGCCAAGATAAGGGACAGGCGGTCTCTGGGGCCAACGTCCTGACTTTC
TRBD1,TRBV5-1,TRBJ2-2,once,CASSAQGAETGELFF,TGCGCCAGCAGCGCCCAGGGGGCGGAGACCGGGGAGCTGTTTTTT
TRBD2,TRBV19,TRBJ2-1,once,CASSGTSGMMGSSNEQFF,TGTGCCAGTTCCGGGACTAGCGGGATGATGGGATCGAGCAATGAGCAGTTCTTC
TRBD1,TRBV5-1,TRBJ2-6,NA,CASSFDRGRTPRSGANVLTF,TGCGCCAGCAGCTTCGACAGGGGGCGCACCCCCCGCTCTGGGGCCAACGTCCTGACTTTC
NA,TRBV5-1,TRBJ1-1,NA,CASSFFGLNTEAFF,TGCGCCAGCAGCTTTTTTGGGCTGAACACTGAAGCTTTCTTT
TRBD1,TRBV11-1,TRBJ2-3,NA,CASSHGQEQYF,TGTGCCAGCAGCCACGGACAGGAGCAGTATTTT
NA,TRBV5-8,TRBJ1-2,NA,CASSPQGYGYTF,TGTGCCAGCAGCCCGCAGGGGTATGGCTACACCTTC
TRBD1,TRBV30,TRBJ2-4,NA,CAWSRRQGADIQYF,TGTGCCTGGAGTCGTCGTCAGGGGGCGGACATTCAGTACTTC
TRBD1,TRBV19,TRBJ2-7,NA,CASSPRQGRLDEQYF,TGTGCCAGTAGTCCGAGACAGGGGAGGTTGGACGAGCAGTACTTC
NA,TRBV18,TRBJ2-5,NA,CASSLENLMETQYF,TGTGCCAGCTCCCTCGAGAATTTGATGGAGACCCAGTACTTC
TRBD2,TRBV5-4,TRBJ2-7,NA,CASSQGGNPYEQYF,TGTGCCAGCAGCCAGGGAGGGAATCCCTACGAGCAGTACTTC